This T cell receptor beta chain derives from a study of T cell changes during pregnancy in multiple sclerosis. The V and J ends lost 5 bases and 5 bases, in that order; junction bases with no gene match: 3. Germline V CDR1 and CDR2: MDHEN, SYDVKM. The CDR3 is 13 residues long. Clones were read by immunoSEQ multiplex PCR, and TCRdb kept only the in-frame ones, dropping some. The sample records approximately 44,000 clones, approximately 92% being singletons. V and J are TRBV28 and TRBJ1-2; TRBD1 aligns across 9 bases. Specimen: CD4+ T cells from peripheral blood mononuclear cells, collected in the second trimester of pregnancy. This TCR came from a female donor in good health, enrolled as a control in a pregnancy study. CDR3 residues: CASSRQGEYGYTF. The CDR3, as DNA: TGTGCCAGCAGTAGACAGGGGGAGTATGGCTACACCTTC.